This T cell receptor (beta chain) derives from a study of esophageal squamous cell carcinoma under preoperative chemotherapy listed by TCRdb under 2018. Study-wide context: Both tumor-infiltrating lymphocytes and peripheral blood T cells had their TCR repertoires profiled in the study. The cohort comprised roughly 5 patients with primary esophageal squamous cell carcinoma. Repertoires from samples collected before paclitaxel-nedaplatin therapy were compared with repertoires from samples collected after the therapy. The study assessed how paclitaxel-nedaplatin chemotherapy affected T-cell receptor repertoires in patients with esophageal squamous cell carcinoma. Results and caveats for the whole study, not just this receptor: After chemotherapy, peripheral T cells showed a significant rise in TCR diversity, whereas tumor-infiltrating lymphocytes did not. Paclitaxel-nedaplatin therapy induced immediate and substantial clonotype frequency changes, with contraction more likely among abundant clones than amplification. Rather than arising solely from local clonal changes, post-treatment tumor-infiltrating lymphocytes appeared to come partly from peripheral T cells that migrated into the tumor. Only 4 or 5 patients with esophageal squamous cell carcinoma were analyzed, making for a small cohort.

The time point label of this sample denotes: after preoperative PTX-NDP chemotherapy. Before surgery, patients were given paclitaxel-nedaplatin as preoperative chemotherapy. Libraries were prepared through PCR. Sequenced using a HiSeq X Ten. TCR repertoires were characterized by high-throughput sequencing. TCRdb ran its own pipeline on the public reads, namely fastp trimming at Q25 and MiXCR clone calling, and kept in-frame beta chains. CDR3 protein duplicates are merged, each entry listing the most common genes and DNA. A total of 34,000 or so distinct CDR3 sequences appear in this sample, 40% to 60% of them only once. Clones ranked in the top ten supply approximately 25% of the sample. Notes on this clonotype: This receptor's antigen is unknown. No clone much larger than this one lies a single base away; base qualities are absent.

V lost 5 bases and J lost 7 bases; the stretch between them is 27 bases long. From the germline V gene (reference sequence), CDR1 is LNHDA and CDR2 is SQIVND. The CDR3 sequence holds 19 residues, the cysteine and phenylalanine included. Only the CDR3 DNA stays, 57 bases, in frame from base 1. This sequence originates from a human donor with esophageal squamous cell carcinoma. The donor label of this sample is uncertain. The specimen was obtained from a patient given preoperative chemotherapy. Recombination linked TRBV19 to TRBJ1-6; no confident D gene assignment can be made. The nucleotides read TGTGCCAGTAGTCCACAAAGGCCCCCCCTGACAAGTTTAAATTCACCCCTCCACTTT. Its product reads: CASSPQRPPLTSLNSPLHF.